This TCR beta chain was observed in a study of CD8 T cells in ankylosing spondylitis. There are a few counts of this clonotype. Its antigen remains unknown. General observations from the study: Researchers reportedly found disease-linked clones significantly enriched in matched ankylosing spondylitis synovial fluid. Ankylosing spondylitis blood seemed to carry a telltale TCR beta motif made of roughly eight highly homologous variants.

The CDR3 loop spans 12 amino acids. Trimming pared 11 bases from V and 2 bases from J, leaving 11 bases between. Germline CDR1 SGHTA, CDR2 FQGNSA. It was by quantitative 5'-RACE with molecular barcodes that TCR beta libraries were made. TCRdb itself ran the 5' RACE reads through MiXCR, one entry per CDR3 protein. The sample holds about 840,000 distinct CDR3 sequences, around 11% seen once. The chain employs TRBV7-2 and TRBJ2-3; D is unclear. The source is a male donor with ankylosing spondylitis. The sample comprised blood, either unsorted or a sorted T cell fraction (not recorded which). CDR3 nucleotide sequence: TGTGCCGGAGCACCTAACACAGATACGCAGTATTTT. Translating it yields CAGAPNTDTQYF.